This T cell receptor beta chain was observed in a study of Ad26.COV2.S vaccination and SARS-CoV-2 variants. Study background: Once or twice, 56 days apart, Ad26.COV2.S was delivered intramuscularly. Overall study findings and caveats: Following vaccination, spike-specific CD8+ and CD4+ T cell responses reportedly exhibited substantial breadth. Vaccine recipients had higher spike-specific TCR breadth than placebo recipients. There was a possibility that the TCR breadth and depth analyses underestimated total T cell responses.

Of note for this clone: Its antigen is not identified.

Assay: immunoSEQ multiplex PCR; the TCRdb copy retains only in-frame clones and omits some. This sample has some 300,000 clones, with roughly 80% found just once. The CDR3 runs to 15 residues. Between the trimmed V and J ends, which lost 4 bases and 5 bases, there was a span of 17 bases. Germline lookup yields CDR1 MGHRA and CDR2 YSYEKL. The treatment here: 19 received Ad26.COV2.S at low or high dose, single or two shots; roughly five received placebo; per-sample allocation not given. Samples analyzed were those drawn on day 63 after the first vaccine or placebo injection. The genes are TRBV4-1 and TRBJ1-1, with D perhaps TRBD1 (5 bases). This material consisted of peripheral blood, taken in a trial of Ad26.COV2.S vaccine versus placebo. This TCR came from a person between 18 and 65 years old who received the Ad26.COV2.S COVID-19 vaccine or a placebo. The DNA of the CDR3 is TGCGCCAGCAGCCTCTCCCCCAGGGTCGAAACTGAAGCTTTCTTT. Translation: CASSLSPRVETEAFF.